This T cell receptor beta chain was sequenced during a study of T cell responses to AZD1222 COVID-19 vaccine. Study-level background: Recipients boosted at about 4 weeks or about 12 weeks are pooled.

Looked up from germline, CDR1 is MGHDK and CDR2 is SYGVNS. V gave up 3 bases and J gave up 10 bases, with 9 bases separating them. The CDR3 runs 11 residues. Study results and caveats: Nearly half of unique spike-specific TCRs reportedly avoided B.1.351 and B.1.1.7 mutated regions. Researchers took repertoire samples only after the peak T cell response had come.

The repertoire was sequenced with immunoSEQ multiplex PCR; TCRdb's copy has only in-frame clones and lacks some. This table has some 140,000 clones, over 90% appearing once. About this clone: Its antigen is not identified.

The chain couples TRBV25-1 to TRBJ1-1, with a tentative D call TRBD1 (6 bases). This sequence was found in an adult in good health. Sequences were derived from peripheral blood, sampled on day 0 of AZD1222 vaccination. The CDR3 nucleotides read TGTGCCAGCAGTGAGGGGGCTGGAGCTTTCTTT. It specifies CASSEGAGAFF.